This T cell receptor (beta chain) was observed in a study of cytomegalovirus exposure and HLA in healthy donors (dated by TCRdb to the late 2010s). With respect to the entire study: An earlier analysis of several hundred of the donors reported more than 250 Gb of sequence data and roughly 100 million unique TCR beta sequences from about 200 million T cells. Every discovery cohort repertoire had been produced on one sequencing platform. The aim of the study was to test whether cataloging public T cell receptors could identify signatures of past pathogen exposure. Typing coverage varied by locus: 629-630 donors for A, B, C, DRB1 and DQB1; more than 500 for DQA1; 600 to 610 for DPA1; approximately 450 for DPB1. Of the 300 to 500 genotyped donors, roughly 80% were placed in the genetic ancestry cluster associated with self-reported Caucasian donors. Both class I and class II loci were covered by HLA typing, at four-digit resolution. Roughly 300 gigabases of sequencing data and around 80 million unique TCR sequences made up an early release that covered approximately 620 HLA-typed donors. Genome-wide SNP genotypes for about 65% of the roughly 670 donors were used in a later genetic analysis, which treated that subset as a discovery cohort. The later analysis used no new phenotypic data to find candidate immune exposures, relying instead on TCR beta sequences and their occurrence across donors. To predict cytomegalovirus infection status, the study combined high-throughput TCR immunosequencing, statistical association of individual TCRs with disease status, and machine learning. A later analysis re-analyzed previously published TCR beta repertoires from 650 to 800 donors and added high-resolution HLA genotyping to study TCR occurrence patterns. About 5 DR-DQ haplotypes were handled as single units for association and clustering, since linkage in the cohort was strong. Using immunosequencing, the study profiled T cell repertoires from 640 or so subjects and related those repertoires to cytomegalovirus serostatus. Among roughly 400 genotyped donors of the cohort, an average of 235,054 unique TCR beta nucleotide sequences were sequenced per donor, around a sixth of them non-productive. Donor age, sex, ethnicity and CMV serostatus were collected together with the repertoire data. An earlier analysis of nearly 600 of the donors applied high-throughput TCR beta sequencing to assess whether each TCR beta V gene segment acted as functional or pseudogenic. In addition to the first cohort of 666 subjects, a separate validation cohort of 130 or so different subjects was used. Broad study findings and their caveats: Strong co-occurrence of HLA alleles, especially DR and DQ, made assigning TCR associations to individual alleles difficult. The 87-base-pair reads could not distinguish some IMGT-functional V segments, including TRBV6-2 and TRBV6-3, so those segments were excluded. Linkage disequilibrium might explain the correlated functional status among segregating V segments, but an unknown experimental factor could not be excluded. In a later analysis, the rate of TCR association differed among HLA loci, with DRB1 alleles having the most associated TCRs and HLA-C alleles having the fewest. A later analysis reported that several top co-occurrence clusters appeared linked to parvovirus B19, influenza, CMV and Epstein-Barr virus. The authors suggested that the approach could potentially be extended to other disease states and immunological phenotypes. Seventeen rarely observed V segments, including chromosome 9 orphons, were excluded from the earlier analysis of several hundred of the donors because counts were too low. Cytomegalovirus status was reported to be diagnosed by the classifier with high specificity and sensitivity in both the original and validation cohorts. The study listed 150 to 200 TCR beta chains as associated with cytomegalovirus. The only immune exposure information available for the cohort was CMV serostatus. A cluster of highly shared sequence variants was judged likely to represent a technical artifact of the sequencing pipeline. While some public TCRs were present in many individuals, most TCR sequences turned up only very rarely across donors. A later analysis found that most CMV-associated TCR beta chains appeared HLA-restricted, with HLA associations seemingly driven largely by CMV exposure. The cohort was sequenced for TCR beta chains only, and without alpha or paired-chain data the features that could be detected were limited. A few of the identified cytomegalovirus-associated TCR beta chains were confirmed in vitro to be specific for cytomegalovirus antigens. According to a later genetic analysis, donors in an Asian-associated ancestry cluster had fewer N-insertions in productive TCRs than the approximately 610-donor mean. A later genetic analysis associated a missense DCLRE1C variant with V-gene and J-gene trimming of TCR beta chains, and an independent cohort replicated the association. In a later analysis, 16,951 TCR beta sequences were associated with specific HLA alleles at a false discovery rate of 0.05. Sequencing depth was assumed to be roughly uniform across donors in the presence/absence analyses, though that assumption may not hold. In a later analysis, HLA-associated TCR beta chains were found to be more clonally expanded and to have lower generation probabilities than equally common non-associated chains. Broadly in line with IMGT annotations, most TCR beta V segments showed up in productive rearrangements about 90% or about 30% of the time in an earlier analysis of several hundred of the donors. A further reported finding was that TCR beta sequences accurately predicted the HLA-A and HLA-B alleles for most subjects in the first cohort. Because some donors lacked HLA typing at each locus, the association tests relied only on the typed subset.

Comment on this clone: Its binding antigen is unknown.

The cohort comprised under 700 healthy bone marrow donors. At the time of sampling, all cohort members were nominally healthy, though unrecorded immune exposures were likely present. The donor was CMV seropositive and was included in the group of 250 to 300 seropositive cohort members. A peripheral blood sample was collected from each donor, and TCR beta sequencing was performed on peripheral blood mononuclear cells. The Qiagen DNeasy Blood Extraction Kit was used to extract genomic DNA from the blood cell samples. The germline V gene (reference sequence) gives CDR1 as LNHDA and CDR2 as SQIVND. V has 3 bases trimmed and J has 3 bases trimmed; junction bases matching no gene number 6. Spanning cysteine to phenylalanine, the CDR3 consists of 15 amino acids. Just the 45-base CDR3 DNA is kept, in frame starting at base 1. The library came from the immunoSEQ multiplex PCR assay. For the multiplex PCR, a mixture combining 60 forward primers for TCR Vbeta segments and 13 reverse primers for TCR Jbeta segments was used. The CDR3 region of rearranged TCR beta genes was amplified from genomic DNA by a multiplex PCR assay. The amplified TCR beta libraries were sequenced on the Illumina HiSeq System as 87-base-pair reads. Processing in the source paper ran as follows. In a later analysis, about 80 million unique TCR beta chains were counted across the roughly 700 repertoires, and some 10 million of these chains were shared by at least two donors. Raw reads were error-corrected and collapsed into unique sequences by a nearest-neighbor algorithm in which closely related sequences were merged to remove PCR and sequencing errors. V, D and J gene segments were assigned by aligning CDR3 sequences to IMGT reference sequences. For a sequence to be retained, a match of at least six nucleotides to both a V gene segment and a J gene segment was required. Rearrangements were called productive when the CDR3 lacked stop codons and stayed in frame with V and J; all others were non-productive. CDR3 was defined according to IMGT convention as the region running from the second conserved V-encoded cysteine to the conserved J-encoded phenylalanine. The earlier analysis of approximately 590 of the donors excluded any sequence lacking an unambiguous match to a single V gene segment. An earlier analysis of a few hundred of the donors classified V segments as functional when productive rearrangements were above 56.7% and as segregating when the standard deviation between donors was above 5%. A statistical classification framework was built to diagnose cytomegalovirus status from the catalog of TCR beta chain sequences. V and J gene assignment, in a later analysis, came from comparing TCR nucleotide sequences with IMGT/GENE-DB human TR gene sequences. Using the TCRdist pipeline, a later analysis assigned CDR3 sequences along with most-parsimonious VDJ recombination scenarios. In a later analysis, each TCR beta chain was defined by its CDR3 amino acid sequence together with its V-gene family, and reads without a unique V-gene family were excluded. As a way to deal with suspected cross-contamination and a sequencing artifact, a later analysis dropped approximately 590 nucleotide sequences that were highly shared and had low generation probability. A later analysis calculated a clonal expansion index for each public chain from normalized within-repertoire ranks of inferred template counts. In a later analysis, generation probabilities were computed using a VDJ recombination model fitted to out-of-frame rearrangements, and the results were checked against IGoR. A later analysis scored TCR-TCR, TCR-HLA and TCR-CMV co-occurrence with hypergeometric tests, applying a repertoire-size bias correction to TCR pairs. In a later analysis, false discovery rates were estimated by permuting HLA or CMV assignments 20 times. A later analysis grouped co-occurring TCRs with DBSCAN, adding TCRdist sequence similarity when clustering within HLA-allele-positive subsets. Repertoires with fewer than 30,000 or more than 120,000 public chains, plus five repertoires with anomalous nucleotide sharing, were excluded from co-occurrence clustering. Here the immuneACCESS table is served through TCRdb, limited to in-frame sequences with V and J called. Missing clones are a known gap in these copies; in checked studies unresolved V genes cover under half, and the rest lacks a known reason. Clone size and V and J calls were adopted from that table, with D and trimming inferred from the DNA. This sample's listing comprises 220,000 or so clones. Jointly, the top ten make up over 0.95% of the sample.

This receptor chain uses TRBV19 and TRBJ1-2; TRBD1 agrees with 8 junctional bases. This receptor was obtained from a girl aged 2-10 years in good health and CMV-seropositive. The source material was PBMCs. The CDR3: CASSIVQGADYGYTF. The sequenced DNA: TGTGCCAGTAGTATCGTCCAGGGGGCTGACTATGGCTACACCTTC.